This TCR beta chain was retrieved from a study of blood T cell repertoires in COVID-19. For the study at large: Researchers got acute and convalescent COVID-19 samples from the United States, Italy and Spain.

As regards this clone: Compared with germline, one end of the junction differs, possibly owing to a read error.

The authors' processing: For nucleated cells, counts were estimated from reference gene primer amplification. Repertoires were generated with immunoSEQ multiplex PCR, while TCRdb's copy carries only in-frame clones and drops some. The V and J calls and clone size are taken from that table; D and trimming were inferred from the DNA. The repertoire holds fewer than 120,000 clones, with 70% to 90% as singletons. Germline V lookup: CDR1 SGHAT, CDR2 FQNNGV. The CDR3 is 16 residues long. The chain carries TRBV11-2 and TRBJ1-6; no reliable D call. This receptor was identified in a human donor in a cohort sampled during active COVID-19. Sample: peripheral blood. The CDR3 here is CASSLRVKEPNSALHF. The CDR3 DNA follows: TGTGCCAGCAGCTTACGGGTCAAGGAGCCAAATTCAGCCCTCCACTTT.